These 8 T cell receptor beta chains originate from one sample sequenced in a study of blood T cell repertoires in COVID-19. Sequenced by immunoSEQ multiplex PCR; TCRdb stores in-frame clones only, minus some. The sample has around 200,000 clones, nearly 90% seen once. Material for sequencing was peripheral blood. These receptors were obtained from a man aged 45 to 65 with acute or convalescent COVID-19.

This rearrangement joins TRBV5-5 to TRBJ2-7; 11 positions match TRBD2. In germline, CDR1 is SGHKS, CDR2 YYEKEE (reference sequence). After removal of 2 bases from V and 1 base from J, the junction contained 14 bases not matched to a gene. The CDR3 is 19 residues long. The CDR3 region has the DNA TGTGCCAGCAGCTTAGAATGGTTATGGGGGACTAGCGGATCCTACGAGCAGTACTTC. Translation gives CASSLEWLWGTSGSYEQYF.

The chain couples TRBV6-5 to TRBJ2-7, with D uncertain. The CDR3 has 13 residues. Germline CDR1 and CDR2: MNHEY and SVGAGI. V was pared by 2 bases and J by 7 bases, with 12 bases between. The CDR3 nucleotides are TGTGCCAGCAGTTACCTGTCTGTCGGGGAGCAGTACTTC. Amino acid sequence: CASSYLSVGEQYF.

This clone was seen just once. The V gene is TRBV4-1, the J gene TRBJ2-7; D is perhaps TRBD1 (5 bases). Trimming left V 7 bases short and J 0 bases short, with 13 bases between. This CDR3 is 14 amino acids long. Germline V lookup: CDR1 MGHRA, CDR2 YSYEKL. The CDR3 spells CASTWTFPSYEQYF. CDR3 in DNA: TGCGCCAGCACTTGGACATTCCCCTCCTACGAGCAGTACTTC.

This chain connects TRBV6-1 to TRBJ1-1, with a possible D match to TRBD1 (5 bases). The CDR3 covers 14 residues. Trimming removed 2 bases at V and 4 bases at J, with 11 bases between. Germline-derived CDR1 and CDR2 are MNHNS and SASEGT. CDR3 DNA: TGTGCCAGCAGTGAACAAAGGGGAGGCACTGAAGCTTTCTTT. It translates to CASSEQRGGTEAFF.

This chain links TRBV10-3 with TRBJ2-7; TRBD1 agrees at 11 bases. The length of the CDR3 is 15 residues. V lost 4 bases to trimming and J lost 1 base; unmatched junction nucleotides: 3. The V gene's germline CDR1 is ENHRY and CDR2 SYGVKD. The CDR3 bases are TGTGCCATCAGTGCGGACAGGGGGCCATCCTACGAGCAGTACGTC. This translates into CAISADRGPSYEQYV.

The chain joins TRBV7-3 to TRBJ1-2, with TRBD1 as a possible D gene (6 bases). Trimming stripped 1 base from V and 10 bases from J, with 13 bases between. Germline V CDR1 and CDR2: SGHTA, FQGTGA. The CDR3 has 13 amino acids. The CDR3 is CASSLKGDTSYTF. For the CDR3, the DNA is TGTGCCAGCAGCTTAAAGGGGGACACCTCCTACACCTTC.

The rearrangement links TRBV5-4 to TRBJ1-1, with 8 positions matching TRBD1. This CDR3 spans 14 amino acids. Trimming cost V 3 bases and J 5 bases; bases outside gene matches: 6. CDR1 SGHNT and CDR2 YYREEE come from the germline V gene (reference sequence). CDR3 loop: CASSSSGGWTEAFF. The CDR3 DNA follows: TGTGCCAGCAGCTCGTCAGGGGGCTGGACTGAAGCTTTCTTT.

V and J are TRBV5-4 and TRBJ2-2; a weak D match, TRBD1 (5 bases). Germline-derived CDR1 and CDR2 are SGHNT and YYREEE (reference sequence). V was cut by 4 bases and J by 6 bases, with 16 bases left in between. This CDR3 comprises 15 residues. CDR3 bases: TGTGCCAGCAGCGTGGATCAGGGTAGGGCCGGGGAGCTGTTTTTT. This codes for CASSVDQGRAGELFF.